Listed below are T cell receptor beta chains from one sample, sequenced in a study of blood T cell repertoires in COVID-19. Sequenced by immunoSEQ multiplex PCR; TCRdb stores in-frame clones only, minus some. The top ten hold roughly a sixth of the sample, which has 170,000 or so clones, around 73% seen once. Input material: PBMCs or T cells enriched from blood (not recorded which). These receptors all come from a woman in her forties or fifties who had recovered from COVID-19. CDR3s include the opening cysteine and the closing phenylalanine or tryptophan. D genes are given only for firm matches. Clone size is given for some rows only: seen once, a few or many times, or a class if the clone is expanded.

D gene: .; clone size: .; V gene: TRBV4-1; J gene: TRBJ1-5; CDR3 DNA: TGCGCCAGCAGTCTACAGGGAGTCGGGGACAATCAGCCCCAGCATTTT; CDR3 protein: CASSLQGVGDNQPQHF
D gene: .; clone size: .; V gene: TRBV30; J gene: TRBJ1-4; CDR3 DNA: TGTGCCTGGAGTCCAGGAACATCCGCTAATGAAAAACTGTTTTTT; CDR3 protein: CAWSPGTSANEKLFF
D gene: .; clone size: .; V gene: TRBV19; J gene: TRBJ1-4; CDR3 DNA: TGTGCCAGTAGTATAAGGGAGACACCGAATGAAAAACTGTTTTTT; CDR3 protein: CASSIRETPNEKLFF
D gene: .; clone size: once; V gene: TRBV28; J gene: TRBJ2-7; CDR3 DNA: TGTGCCAGCAGTTCAAGGACTACCAACGAGCAGTACTTC; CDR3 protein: CASSSRTTNEQYF
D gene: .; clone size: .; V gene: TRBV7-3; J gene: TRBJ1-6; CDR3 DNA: TGTGCCAGCAGCCTACGGGGGGAAAATTCACCCCTCCACTTT; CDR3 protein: CASSLRGENSPLHF
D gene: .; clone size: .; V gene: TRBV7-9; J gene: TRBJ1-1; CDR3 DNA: TGTGCCAGCAGCTTATCGACAGACCTTTCGCGAGCTTTCTTT; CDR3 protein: CASSLSTDLSRAFF
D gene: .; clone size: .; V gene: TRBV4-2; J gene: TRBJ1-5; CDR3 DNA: TGTGCCAGCAGCCGGTCGACAGATCAGCCCCAGCATTTT; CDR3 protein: CASSRSTDQPQHF
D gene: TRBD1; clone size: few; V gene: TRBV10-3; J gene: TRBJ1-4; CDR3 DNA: TGTGCCTCCCGGGACAGGGAGGCTAATGAAAAACTGTTTTTT; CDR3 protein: CASRDREANEKLFF
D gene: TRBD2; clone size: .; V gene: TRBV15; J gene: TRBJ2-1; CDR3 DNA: TGTGCCACCAGATTCACTAGCGGCTCCTACAATGAGCAGTTCTTC; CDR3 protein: CATRFTSGSYNEQFF
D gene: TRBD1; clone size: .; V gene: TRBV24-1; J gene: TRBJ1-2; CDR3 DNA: TGTGCCACCGGTGGGACAGACAAAAACTATGGCTACACCTTC; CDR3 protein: CATGGTDKNYGYTF
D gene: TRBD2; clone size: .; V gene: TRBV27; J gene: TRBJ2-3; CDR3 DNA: TGTGCCAGCGCCATGAGGGGAGGGACCCTTAGCACAGATACGCAGTATTTT; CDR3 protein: CASAMRGGTLSTDTQYF
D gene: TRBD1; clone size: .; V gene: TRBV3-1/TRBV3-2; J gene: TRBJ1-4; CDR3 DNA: TGTGCCAGCAGCCCCCGGGACAGCCTAAATGAAAAACTGTTTTTT; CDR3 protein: CASSPRDSLNEKLFF
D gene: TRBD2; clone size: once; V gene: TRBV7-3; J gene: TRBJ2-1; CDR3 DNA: TGTGCCAGCAGCCCCCAGATGTTACTAGCGGGAGGGATTCCGCAGAATGAGCAGTTCTTC; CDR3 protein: CASSPQMLLAGGIPQNEQFF
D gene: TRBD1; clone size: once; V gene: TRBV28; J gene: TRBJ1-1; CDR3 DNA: TGTGCCAGCAGGCCGGGACAGGGGGACACTGAAGCTTTCTTT; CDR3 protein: CASRPGQGDTEAFF
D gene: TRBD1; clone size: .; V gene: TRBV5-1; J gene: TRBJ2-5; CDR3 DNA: TGCGCCAGCAGCGTACAGGGGGAAGAGACCCAGTACTTC; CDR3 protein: CASSVQGEETQYF
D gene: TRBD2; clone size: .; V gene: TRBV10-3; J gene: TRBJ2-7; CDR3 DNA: TGTGCCATCAGTGAAACGGAGCGGGACGCGTACTTC; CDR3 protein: CAISETERDAYF
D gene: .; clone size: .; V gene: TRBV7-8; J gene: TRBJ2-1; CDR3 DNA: TGTGCCAGCAGCTCCCTTAGGAGGGATAGCGCCTACAATGAGCAGTTCTTC; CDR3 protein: CASSSLRRDSAYNEQFF
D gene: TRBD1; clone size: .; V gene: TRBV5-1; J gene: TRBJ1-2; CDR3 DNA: TGCGCCAGCAGCTTCGACAGGGACGGCTACACCTTC; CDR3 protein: CASSFDRDGYTF
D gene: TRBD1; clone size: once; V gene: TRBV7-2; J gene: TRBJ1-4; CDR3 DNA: TGTGCCAGCAGCCGGAAACAGGGGTGGGGGTCTACTAATGAAAAACTGTTTTTT; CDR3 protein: CASSRKQGWGSTNEKLFF
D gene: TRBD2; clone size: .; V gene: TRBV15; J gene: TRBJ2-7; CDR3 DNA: TGTGCCACCAGCAGAGAAGCGGGGGAGCAGTACTTC; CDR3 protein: CATSREAGEQYF
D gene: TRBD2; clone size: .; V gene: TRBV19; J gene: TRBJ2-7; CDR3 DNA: TGTGCCAGCCGGGAAGCGGGAGGATCCTACGAGCAGTACTTC; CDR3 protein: CASREAGGSYEQYF
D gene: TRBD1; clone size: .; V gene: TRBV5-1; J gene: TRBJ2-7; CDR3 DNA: TGCGCCAGCAGCTTGGAGACAGGGTTGGGGGAGCAGTACTTC; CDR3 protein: CASSLETGLGEQYF
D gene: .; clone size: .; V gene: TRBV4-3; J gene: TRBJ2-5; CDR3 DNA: TGCGCCAGCAGTCAGGGGAATGCGGAGACCCAGTACTTC; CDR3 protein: CASSQGNAETQYF
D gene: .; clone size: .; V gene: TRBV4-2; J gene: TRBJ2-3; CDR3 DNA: TGTGCCAGCAGTCGGGACTTGGGCACAGATACGCAGTATTTT; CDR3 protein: CASSRDLGTDTQYF
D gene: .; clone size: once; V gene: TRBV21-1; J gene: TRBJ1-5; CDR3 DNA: TGTGCCAGCAGCAAAGGTGAGGGAACCATGGGCAATCAGCCCCAGCATTTT; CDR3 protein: CASSKGEGTMGNQPQHF
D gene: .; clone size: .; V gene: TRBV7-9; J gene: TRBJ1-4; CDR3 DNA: TGTGCCAGCAGCAAAGGGCTTTCTAATGAAAAACTGTTTTTT; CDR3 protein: CASSKGLSNEKLFF
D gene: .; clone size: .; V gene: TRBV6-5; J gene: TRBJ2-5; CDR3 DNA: TGTGCCAGCAGTTACTCGTTGGCCTCACGAGAGACCCAGTACTTC; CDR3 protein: CASSYSLASRETQYF
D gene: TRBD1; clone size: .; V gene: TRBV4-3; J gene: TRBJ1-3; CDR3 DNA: TGCGCCAGCAGCACAACCCGACAGGGCGCCATATATTTT; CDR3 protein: CASSTTRQGAIYF
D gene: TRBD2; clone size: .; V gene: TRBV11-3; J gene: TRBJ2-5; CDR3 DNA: TGTGCCAGCAGCCCAGGACTAGCGGAGCAAGAGACCCAGTACTTC; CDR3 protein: CASSPGLAEQETQYF
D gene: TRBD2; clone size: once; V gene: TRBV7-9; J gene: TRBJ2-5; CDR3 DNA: TGTGCCAGCAGCCCATTAGCGGGAGGGGTCCAAGAGACCCAGTACTTC; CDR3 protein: CASSPLAGGVQETQYF
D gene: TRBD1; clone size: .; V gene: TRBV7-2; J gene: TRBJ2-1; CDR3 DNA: TGTGCCAGCAGCTTAGTTCAGACAGGGGGCAATGAGCAGTTCTTC; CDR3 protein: CASSLVQTGGNEQFF